The rows below give T cell receptor beta chains drawn from one sample of a study of T-cell reconstitution after alpha-beta-depleted transplantation in children. Via MiXCR, TCRdb re-called the PCR reads, giving one row per CDR3 protein. This repertoire shows 200,000 to 300,000 distinct CDR3 sequences, more than 20% found once; its top ten account for approximately 2.5%. Sequences were derived from PBMCs, sampled before TCRalphabeta/CD19-depleted stem cell transplant. The receptors come from a girl aged 2 to 10 with Fanconi anemia, due to receive a stem cell transplant. The CDR3 runs from the conserved cysteine through the conserved F or W. D genes are given only for firm matches. Rows give clone size only sometimes, using once, few, many, or a class for an expanded clone.

>TRBJ2-3|NA|TRBV20-1|many
CSASRTPSTDTQYF
TGCAGTGCGTCCCGGACTCCTAGCACAGATACGCAGTATTTT
>TRBJ2-7|TRBD1|TRBV6-5|many
CASSLRGSLSSYEQYF
TGTGCCAGCAGTCTCAGGGGGTCCCTAAGCTCCTACGAGCAGTACTTC
>TRBJ2-7|TRBD2|TRBV6-1|NA
CATSLLEAGGPYEQYF
TGTGCCACGTCCCTGTTGGAAGCGGGGGGGCCTTACGAGCAGTACTTC
>TRBJ2-7|NA|TRBV29-1|NA
CSVGTVQYEQYF
TGCAGCGTAGGGACTGTTCAATACGAGCAGTACTTC
>TRBJ2-7|TRBD1|TRBV29-1|NA
CSVDGTGVNEQYF
TGCAGCGTTGACGGGACAGGGGTGAACGAGCAGTACTTC
>TRBJ2-1|TRBD2|TRBV7-3|many
CASSLALAGNEQFF
TGTGCCAGCAGCTTAGCACTAGCGGGAAATGAGCAGTTCTTC
>TRBJ2-6|NA|TRBV20-1|many
CSAYEASGANVLTF
TGCAGTGCTTACGAGGCTTCTGGGGCCAACGTCCTGACTTTC
>TRBJ2-5|TRBD2|TRBV5-1|many
CASSLLTGLEIETQYF
TGCGCCAGCAGCTTGCTCACAGGACTAGAAATAGAGACCCAGTACTTC
>TRBJ2-3|TRBD2|TRBV11-2|few
CASSLGLAGVVGTDTQYF
TGTGCCAGCAGCTTGGGACTAGCGGGGGTAGTGGGCACAGATACGCAGTATTTT
>TRBJ1-6|TRBD1|TRBV6-5|once
CASSYSGQTNSPLHF
TGTGCCAGCAGTTACTCGGGACAGACCAATTCACCCCTCCACTTT
>TRBJ2-5|NA|TRBV5-5|many
CASISGSQETQYF
TGTGCCAGCATCTCAGGTAGTCAAGAGACCCAGTACTTC
>TRBJ2-7|TRBD1|TRBV29-1|many
CSVEGTGTDYEQYF
TGCAGCGTGGAGGGGACAGGGACTGACTACGAGCAGTACTTC
>TRBJ2-7|TRBD1|TRBV20-1|many
CSAQTGNLHEQYF
TGCAGTGCCCAGACAGGGAACCTCCACGAGCAGTACTTC
>TRBJ2-3|TRBD2|TRBV7-2|many
CASRVSGGSADTQYF
TGTGCCAGCAGAGTTAGCGGGGGGTCGGCAGATACGCAGTATTTT